Presented here are 17 T cell receptor beta chains from one specimen sequenced in a study of CD4+ T cells in melanoma. Sequencing was performed with immunoSEQ multiplex PCR; in TCRdb, only in-frame clones are kept and a portion is missing. There are approximately 9,600 clones in the sample; about 68% occur only once, and less than 25% lies in the top ten. Material: cells from a culture (not recorded whether cultured in vitro). The receptor source for this set is a human donor with melanoma.

This clone was detected only a few times. This chain links TRBV18 with TRBJ2-6, with D hard to call. Germline V CDR1 and CDR2: KGHSH, LQKENI. The CDR3 is 17 amino acids. V was trimmed by 4 bases and J by 0 bases, leaving 13 bases between them. The chain's CDR3 is CASSQRGEFSGANVLTF. The CDR3 region has the DNA TGTGCCAGCTCACAACGCGGAGAGTTCTCTGGGGCCAACGTCCTGACTTTC.

The sample holds a few counts of this clone. The V and J genes are TRBV5-1 and TRBJ1-1; the D gene is possibly TRBD1 (6 bases). Germline V gene lookup returns CDR1 SGHRS and CDR2 YFSETQ. V lost 4 bases, J lost 6 bases, and 13 bases lay in between. The CDR3 totals 13 residues. This CDR3 is CASSVGTMAEAFF. The CDR3 nucleotides are TGCGCCAGCAGCGTGGGGACAATGGCTGAAGCTTTCTTT.

The V gene is TRBV5-5, the J gene TRBJ1-1; a possible D gene is TRBD1 (5 bases). Germline V gene lookup returns CDR1 SGHKS and CDR2 YYEKEE (reference sequence). The V end was cut by 2 bases, the J end by 10 bases, with 18 bases between. The CDR3 sequence is 14 residues long. The DNA of the CDR3 is TGTGCCAGCAGCTTTGGCCAGGGAGGGTACGGAGCTTTCTTT. Translated: CASSFGQGGYGAFF.

The CDR3 nucleotides are TGTGCCAGCAGTTTACGGGGGAGCGAAAAACTGTTTTTT. Residues: CASSLRGSEKLFF. This sequence joins TRBV27 and TRBJ1-4; tentatively, D is TRBD1 (5 bases). V shed 2 bases and J shed 8 bases, with 9 bases lying between them. CDR3 length: 13 amino acids. The germline CDR1 and CDR2 sequences are MNHEY and SMNVEV (reference sequence).

This chain links TRBV5-1 with TRBJ1-4; D gene uncertain. The CDR3 runs to 15 residues. V was pared by 4 bases and J by 3 bases, with 13 bases between. Germline CDR1 SGHRS, CDR2 YFSETQ. The DNA of the CDR3 is TGCGCCAGCAGCCCCGGCCGGGGTTCTAATGAAAAACTGTTTTTT. Encoded protein: CASSPGRGSNEKLFF.

This rearrangement joins TRBV30 to TRBJ1-6, with 7 bases identical to TRBD1. Germline-derived CDR1 and CDR2 are GTSNPN and SVGIG (reference sequence). With 3 bases clipped from V and 5 bases from J, the junction kept 7 bases outside the gene matches. The length of the CDR3 is 15 residues. CDR3 DNA: TGTGCCTGGAGACAAACCGGGACAGATAATTCACCCCTCCACTTT. This translates into CAWRQTGTDNSPLHF.

This chain connects TRBV5-1 to TRBJ2-5; 7 bases map to TRBD2. Looked up from germline, CDR1 is SGHRS and CDR2 is YFSETQ. The ends lost 0 bases at V and 5 bases at J; junction bases unmatched: 7. This CDR3 has 15 amino acids. The CDR3: CASSLVPSGKETQYF. The CDR3 DNA reads as TGCGCCAGCAGCTTGGTCCCCAGCGGGAAGGAGACCCAGTACTTC.

The chain combines TRBV12-5 with TRBJ2-7; D is unresolved. The CDR3 runs 12 residues. Trimming took 5 bases from V and 4 from J, leaving 9 bases between them. The germline V gene encodes CDR1 LGHNT and CDR2 FRNRAP. The CDR3 loop is CASGRGPYEQYF. For the CDR3, the DNA is TGTGCTAGTGGTCGAGGTCCGTACGAGCAGTACTTC.

The rearrangement joins TRBV7-9 to TRBJ2-7; possibly TRBD2 for D (7 bases). Trimming pared 4 bases from V and 0 bases from J, leaving 16 bases between. In germline, CDR1 is SEHNR, CDR2 FQNEAQ (reference sequence). The CDR3 is 16 residues long. The CDR3 loop is CASSWREGGGSYEQYF. Written as DNA, the CDR3 is TGTGCCAGCAGCTGGAGAGAGGGGGGGGGCTCCTACGAGCAGTACTTC. The variable domain in full, with the rest retrieved from reference TRBV7-9 and TRBJ2-7, is DTGVSQNPRHKITKRGQNVTFRCDPISEHNRLYWYRQTLGQGPEFLTYFQNEAQLEKSRLLSDRFSAERPKGSFSTLEIQRTEQGDSAMYLCASSWREGGGSYEQYFGPGTRLTVT.

This clone was detected only a few times. This rearrangement joins TRBV25-1 to TRBJ1-2; 7 nucleotides agree with TRBD1. CDR1 and CDR2 (germline): MGHDK, SYGVNS. Trimming at V came to 6 bases and at J to 7 bases, leaving 8 bases not matched to a gene. This CDR3 region has 13 residues. Here the CDR3 DNA reads TGTGCCAGCAGACGAACAGGGGTTACTGGCTACACCTTC. This sequence encodes CASRRTGVTGYTF.

The rearrangement uses TRBV19 and TRBJ2-7; the D gene could be TRBD1 or TRBD2 (5 bases each). This CDR3 is built from 16 residues. V was pared by 3 bases and J by 5 bases, with 20 bases between. Germline-derived CDR1 and CDR2 are LNHDA and SQIVND (reference sequence). Here the CDR3 reads CASSIGGFSSFNEQYF. CDR3 bases: TGTGCCAGTAGTATTGGGGGTTTCAGTTCTTTTAACGAGCAGTACTTC.

DNA of the CDR3: TGCGCCAGCAGCTTGGCATTCGAGACAGATACGCAGTATTTT. Translated: CASSLAFETDTQYF. The genes are TRBV5-1 and TRBJ2-3; D gene unclear. Trimming took 0 bases from V and 3 from J, leaving 8 bases between them. The CDR3 covers 14 residues. Germline values: CDR1 SGHRS, CDR2 YFSETQ.

This chain links TRBV30 with TRBJ1-4; tentatively, D is TRBD1 (6 bases). Germline V gene sequence: CDR1 GTSNPN, CDR2 SVGIG (reference sequence). The CDR3 loop spans 18 amino acids. With 3 bases removed from V and 0 bases from J, the gap between germline ends came to 20 bases. Here the CDR3 DNA reads TGTGCCTGGAGGGAATCCCACAGGGTCAGAGCAACTAATGAAAAACTGTTTTTT. This translates into CAWRESHRVRATNEKLFF.

The V call is TRBV7-3, the J call TRBJ2-5, with 7 bases matching TRBD2. CDR3 size: 16 residues. Trimming cost V 5 bases and J 3 bases; bases outside gene matches: 12. The germline V gene has CDR1 SGHTA and CDR2 FQGTGA. The CDR3 DNA reads TGTGCCAGCAGCGAATCCGGCGCGGCGGGGGAAGAGACCCAGTACTTC. Translation gives CASSESGAAGEETQYF.

The V call is TRBV6-4, the J call TRBJ1-2; 8 bases match TRBD1. CDR1 and CDR2 (germline): MRHNA, SNTAGT. V trimming: 5 bases; J trimming: 8 bases; junction bases outside the gene matches: 13. The CDR3 is 15 amino acids. CDR3 loop: CASSTDGTGHGGYTF. CDR3 in DNA: TGTGCCAGCAGTACCGACGGGACAGGTCATGGCGGCTACACCTTC.

V is TRBV6-5 and J is TRBJ1-1, with D tentatively TRBD1 (6 bases). The CDR3 totals 15 residues. V was shortened by 1 base and J by 3 bases, with 12 bases between the two germline ends. Germline CDR1 MNHEY, CDR2 SVGAGI. The CDR3 DNA reads as TGTGCCAGCAGTTACTGGGCACAGGGAGACACTGAAGCTTTCTTT. This translates into CASSYWAQGDTEAFF.

The chain links TRBV10-3 to TRBJ1-5; 7 bases are a match to TRBD1. Germline-derived CDR1 and CDR2 are ENHRY and SYGVKD. J was trimmed by 5 bases and V by 6 bases; bases with no gene match: 7. The CDR3 spans 14 residues. CDR3 in amino acids: CAISATGVDQPQHF. In nucleotides, the CDR3 is TGTGCCATCAGCGCAACAGGGGTGGATCAGCCCCAGCATTTT.